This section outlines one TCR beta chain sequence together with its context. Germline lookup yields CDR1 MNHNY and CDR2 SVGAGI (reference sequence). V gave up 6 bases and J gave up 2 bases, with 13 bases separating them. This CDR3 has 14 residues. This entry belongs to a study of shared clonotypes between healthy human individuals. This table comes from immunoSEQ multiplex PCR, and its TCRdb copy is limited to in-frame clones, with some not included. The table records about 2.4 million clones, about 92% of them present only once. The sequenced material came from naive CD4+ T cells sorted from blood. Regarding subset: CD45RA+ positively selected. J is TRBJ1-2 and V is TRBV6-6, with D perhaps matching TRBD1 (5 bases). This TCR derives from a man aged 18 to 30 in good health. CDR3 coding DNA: TGTGCCAGCAGCGGAAAGGGGACCAACTATGGCTACACCTTC. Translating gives CASSGKGTNYGYTF.